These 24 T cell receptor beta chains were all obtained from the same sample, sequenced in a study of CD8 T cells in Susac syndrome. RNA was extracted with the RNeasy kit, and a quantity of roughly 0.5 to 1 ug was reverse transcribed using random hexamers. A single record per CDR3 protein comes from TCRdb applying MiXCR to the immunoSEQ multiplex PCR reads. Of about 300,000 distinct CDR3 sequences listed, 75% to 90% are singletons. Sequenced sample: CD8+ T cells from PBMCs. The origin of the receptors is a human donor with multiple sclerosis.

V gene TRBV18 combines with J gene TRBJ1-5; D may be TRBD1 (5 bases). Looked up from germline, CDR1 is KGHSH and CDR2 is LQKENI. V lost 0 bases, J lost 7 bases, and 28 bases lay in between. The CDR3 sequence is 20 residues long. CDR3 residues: CASSPPALTLDRGRGQPQHF. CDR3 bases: TGTGCCAGCTCACCACCGGCCCTTACCCTTGACAGAGGGCGAGGACAGCCCCAGCATTTT.

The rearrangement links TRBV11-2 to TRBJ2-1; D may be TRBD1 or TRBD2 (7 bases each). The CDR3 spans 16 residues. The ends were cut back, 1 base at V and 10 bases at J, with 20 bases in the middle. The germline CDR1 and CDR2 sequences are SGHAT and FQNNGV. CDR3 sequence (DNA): TGTGCCAGCAGCTTAGTCGGGACAGCGGGATCCGTGGAGCAGTTCTTC. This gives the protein CASSLVGTAGSVEQFF. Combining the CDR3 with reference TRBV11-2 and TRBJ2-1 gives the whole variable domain EAGVAQSPRYKIIEKRQSVAFWCNPISGHATLYWYQQILGQGPKLLIQFQNNGVVDDSQLPKDRFSAERLKGVDSTLKIQPAKLEDSAVYLCASSLVGTAGSVEQFFGPGTRLTVL.

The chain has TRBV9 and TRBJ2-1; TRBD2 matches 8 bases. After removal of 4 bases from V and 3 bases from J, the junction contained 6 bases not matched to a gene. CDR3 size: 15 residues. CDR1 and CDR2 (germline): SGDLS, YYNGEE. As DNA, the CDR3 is TGTGCCAGCAGCCCGAGCGGGAGACGCTACAATGAGCAGTTCTTC. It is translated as CASSPSGRRYNEQFF.

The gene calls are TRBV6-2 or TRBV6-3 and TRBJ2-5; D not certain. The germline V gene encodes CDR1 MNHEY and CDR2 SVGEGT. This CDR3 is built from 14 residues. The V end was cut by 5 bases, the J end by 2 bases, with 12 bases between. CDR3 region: CASSPGDPQETQYF. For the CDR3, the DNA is TGTGCCAGCAGTCCCGGTGACCCTCAAGAGACCCAGTACTTC.

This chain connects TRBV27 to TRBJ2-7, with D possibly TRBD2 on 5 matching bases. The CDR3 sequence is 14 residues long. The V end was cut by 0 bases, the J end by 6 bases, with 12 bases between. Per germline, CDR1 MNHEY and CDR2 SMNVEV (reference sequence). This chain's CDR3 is CASSLSGVRFEQYF. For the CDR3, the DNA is TGTGCCAGCAGTTTATCCGGGGTTCGCTTCGAGCAGTACTTC.

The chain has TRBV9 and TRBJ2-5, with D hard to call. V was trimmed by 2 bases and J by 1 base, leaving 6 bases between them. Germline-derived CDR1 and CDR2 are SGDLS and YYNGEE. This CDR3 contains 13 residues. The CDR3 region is CASSVGFQETQYF. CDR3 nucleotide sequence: TGTGCCAGCAGCGTTGGCTTCCAAGAGACCCAGTACTTC.

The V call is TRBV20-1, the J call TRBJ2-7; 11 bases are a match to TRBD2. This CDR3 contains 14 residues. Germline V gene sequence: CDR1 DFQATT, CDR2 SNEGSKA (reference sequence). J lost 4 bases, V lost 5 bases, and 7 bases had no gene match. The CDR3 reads CSAPSTSGTYEQYF. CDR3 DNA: TGCAGTGCTCCCTCGACTAGCGGGACTTACGAGCAGTACTTC.

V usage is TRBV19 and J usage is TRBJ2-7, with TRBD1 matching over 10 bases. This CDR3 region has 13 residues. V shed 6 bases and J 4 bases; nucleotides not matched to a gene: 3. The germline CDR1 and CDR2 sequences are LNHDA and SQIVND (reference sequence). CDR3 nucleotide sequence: TGTGCCAGTAGAGACAGGGGGCAATACGAGCAGTACTTC. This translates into CASRDRGQYEQYF.

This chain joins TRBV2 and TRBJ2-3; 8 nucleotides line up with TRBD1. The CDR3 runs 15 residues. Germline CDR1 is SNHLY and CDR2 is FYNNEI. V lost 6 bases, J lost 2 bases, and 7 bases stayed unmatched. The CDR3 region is CASRTGQAATDTQYF. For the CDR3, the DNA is TGTGCCAGCAGGACGGGACAGGCTGCCACAGATACGCAGTATTTT.

The CDR3 here is CASSPPLLRPDTDTQYF. In DNA, the CDR3 is TGTGCCAGCAGCCCCCCCCTCCTCAGGCCGGACACAGATACGCAGTATTTT. V is TRBV7-9 and J is TRBJ2-3, with D hard to call. The germline V gene has CDR1 SEHNR and CDR2 FQNEAQ (reference sequence). This CDR3 has 17 amino acids. Trimming pared 5 bases from V and 2 bases from J, leaving 20 bases between.

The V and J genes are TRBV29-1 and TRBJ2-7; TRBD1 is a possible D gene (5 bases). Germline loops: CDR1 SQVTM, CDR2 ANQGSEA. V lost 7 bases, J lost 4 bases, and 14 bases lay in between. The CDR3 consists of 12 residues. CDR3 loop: CSARDRRYEQYF. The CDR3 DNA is TGCAGCGCCCGAGACAGAAGGTACGAGCAGTACTTC.

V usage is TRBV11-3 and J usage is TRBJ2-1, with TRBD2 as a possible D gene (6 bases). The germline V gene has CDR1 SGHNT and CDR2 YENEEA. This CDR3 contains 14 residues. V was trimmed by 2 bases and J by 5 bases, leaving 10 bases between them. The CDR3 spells CASSLMTSHNEQFF. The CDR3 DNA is TGTGCCAGCAGCTTAATGACTAGTCACAATGAGCAGTTCTTC. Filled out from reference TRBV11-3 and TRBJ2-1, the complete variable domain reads EAGVVQSPRYKIIEKKQPVAFWCNPISGHNTLYWYLQNLGQGPELLIRYENEEAVDDSQLPKDRFSAERLKGVDSTLKIQPAELGDSAVYLCASSLMTSHNEQFFGPGTRLTVL.

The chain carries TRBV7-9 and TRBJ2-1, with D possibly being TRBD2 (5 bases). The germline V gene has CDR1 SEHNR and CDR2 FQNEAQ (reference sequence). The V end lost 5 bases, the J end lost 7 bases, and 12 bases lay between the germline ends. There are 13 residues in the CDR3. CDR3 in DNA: TGTGCCAGCAGCCCCAGACGGGAAAATGAGCAGTTCTTC. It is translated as CASSPRRENEQFF.

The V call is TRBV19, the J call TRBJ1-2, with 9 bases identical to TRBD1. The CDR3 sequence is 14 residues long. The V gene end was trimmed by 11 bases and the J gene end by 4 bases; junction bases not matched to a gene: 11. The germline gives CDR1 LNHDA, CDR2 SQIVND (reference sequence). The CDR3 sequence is CAVNPGTGSYGYTF. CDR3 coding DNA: TGTGCCGTTAATCCCGGGACAGGGAGCTATGGCTACACCTTC. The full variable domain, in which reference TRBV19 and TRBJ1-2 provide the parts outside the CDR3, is DGGITQSPKYLFRKEGQNVTLSCEQNLNHDAMYWYRQDPGQGLRLIYYSQIVNDFQKGDIAEGYSVSREKKESFPLTVTSAQKNPTAFYLCAVNPGTGSYGYTFGSGTRLTVV.

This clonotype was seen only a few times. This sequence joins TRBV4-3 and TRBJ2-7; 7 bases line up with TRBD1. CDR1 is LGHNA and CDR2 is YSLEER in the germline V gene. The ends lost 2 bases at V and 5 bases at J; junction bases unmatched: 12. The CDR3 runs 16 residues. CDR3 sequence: CASSQSRTGEDNEQYF. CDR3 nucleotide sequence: TGCGCCAGCAGCCAAAGTCGCACAGGGGAAGATAACGAGCAGTACTTC.

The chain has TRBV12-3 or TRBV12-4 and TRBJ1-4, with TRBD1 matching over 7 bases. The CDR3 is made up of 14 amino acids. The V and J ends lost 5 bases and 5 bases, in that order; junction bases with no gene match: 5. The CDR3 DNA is TGTGCCAGCAGTGCCGGGACAGAGAATGAAAAACTGTTTTTT. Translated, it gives CASSAGTENEKLFF.

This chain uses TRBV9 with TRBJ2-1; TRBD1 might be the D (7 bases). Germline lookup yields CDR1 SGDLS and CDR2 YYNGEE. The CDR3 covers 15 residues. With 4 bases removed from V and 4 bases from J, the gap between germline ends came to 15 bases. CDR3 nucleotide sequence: TGTGCCAGCAGCCCCCGCGGGACAGCTTACAATGAGCAGTTCTTC. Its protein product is CASSPRGTAYNEQFF.

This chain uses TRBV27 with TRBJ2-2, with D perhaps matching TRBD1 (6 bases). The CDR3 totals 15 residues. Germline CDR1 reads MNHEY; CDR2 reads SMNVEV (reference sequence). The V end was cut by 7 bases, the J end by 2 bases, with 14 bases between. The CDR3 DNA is TGTGCCAGCATCAACATACAGGGAAACACCGGGGAGCTGTTTTTT. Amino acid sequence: CASINIQGNTGELFF.

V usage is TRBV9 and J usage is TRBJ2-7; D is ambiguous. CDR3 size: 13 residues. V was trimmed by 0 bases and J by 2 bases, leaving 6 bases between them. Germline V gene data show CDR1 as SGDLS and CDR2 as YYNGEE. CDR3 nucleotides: TGTGCCAGCAGCGTAGCTCTAGCCTACGAGCAGTACTTC. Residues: CASSVALAYEQYF.

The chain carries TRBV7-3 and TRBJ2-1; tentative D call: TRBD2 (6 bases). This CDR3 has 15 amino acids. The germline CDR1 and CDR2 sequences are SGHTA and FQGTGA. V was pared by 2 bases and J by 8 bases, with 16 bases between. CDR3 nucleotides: TGTGCCAGCAGCTTAGGGGCCGGGGGTCTCGATGAGCAGTTCTTC. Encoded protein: CASSLGAGGLDEQFF.

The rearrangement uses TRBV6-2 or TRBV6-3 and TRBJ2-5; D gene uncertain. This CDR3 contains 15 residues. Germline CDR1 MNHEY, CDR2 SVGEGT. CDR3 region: CVTTAATAGAETQYF. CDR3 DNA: TGTGTTACGACGGCGGCGACGGCTGGAGCAGAGACCCAGTACTTC.

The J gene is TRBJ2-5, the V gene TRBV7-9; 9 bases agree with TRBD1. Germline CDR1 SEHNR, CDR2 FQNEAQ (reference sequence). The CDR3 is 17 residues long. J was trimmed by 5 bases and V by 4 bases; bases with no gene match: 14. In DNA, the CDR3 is TGTGCCAGCAGCTCACCCCAATGGGTTGGGACAGGGGAGACCCAGTACTTC. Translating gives CASSSPQWVGTGETQYF.

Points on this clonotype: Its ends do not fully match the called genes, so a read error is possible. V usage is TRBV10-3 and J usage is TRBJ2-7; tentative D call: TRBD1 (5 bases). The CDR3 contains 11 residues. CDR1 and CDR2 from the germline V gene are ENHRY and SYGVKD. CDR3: CAISEGAGLDF. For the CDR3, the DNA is TGTGCCATCAGTGAGGGGGCAGGGTTGGACTTC.

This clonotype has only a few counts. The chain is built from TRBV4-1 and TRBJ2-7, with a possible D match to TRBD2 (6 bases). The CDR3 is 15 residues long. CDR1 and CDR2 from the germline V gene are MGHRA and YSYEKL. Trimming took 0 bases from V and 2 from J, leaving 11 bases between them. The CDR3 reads CASSQDWRGAYEQYF. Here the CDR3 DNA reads TGCGCCAGCAGCCAAGATTGGAGGGGCGCCTACGAGCAGTACTTC.